This T cell receptor beta chain was sequenced for a study of preoperative IRX-2 immunotherapy in early breast cancer. Treatment meaning: preoperative locoregional IRX-2 cytokine immunotherapy. Patients received preoperative, locoregional IRX-2 cytokine immunotherapy in a phase Ib study. Trimming stripped 7 bases from V and 2 bases from J, with 11 bases between. CDR1 MNHGY and CDR2 SAAAGT come from the germline V gene. This CDR3 spans 13 amino acids. Here immunoSEQ multiplex PCR was the method, and the copy in TCRdb shows in-frame clones only, minus some. Of roughly 3,400 clones listed, nearly 70% are singletons.

This specimen was tumor tissue, taken after IRX-2 immunotherapy. This sequence originates from a human donor with breast cancer. The chain is built from TRBV6-8 and TRBJ2-5; unclear D gene. CDR3 sequence (DNA): TGTGCCAGCATTAGAGCGCTACAAGAGACCCAGTACTTC. Its translation: CASIRALQETQYF.